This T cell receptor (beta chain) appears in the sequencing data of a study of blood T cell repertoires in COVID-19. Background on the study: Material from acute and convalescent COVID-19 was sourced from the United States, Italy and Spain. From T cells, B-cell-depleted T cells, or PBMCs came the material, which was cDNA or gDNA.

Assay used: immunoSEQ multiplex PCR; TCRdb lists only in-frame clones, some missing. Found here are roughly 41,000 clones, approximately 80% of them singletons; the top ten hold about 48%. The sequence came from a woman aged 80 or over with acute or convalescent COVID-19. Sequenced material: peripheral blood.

The CDR3 nucleotides are TGTGCCAGCAGTGGGAGGTCCGCCATTGGCTACACCTTC. Residues: CASSGRSAIGYTF. V is TRBV2 and J is TRBJ1-2, with unresolved D. V lost 4 bases to trimming and J lost 7 bases, with 13 bases between them. Germline V CDR1 and CDR2: SNHLY, FYNNEI. The CDR3 runs to 13 residues.